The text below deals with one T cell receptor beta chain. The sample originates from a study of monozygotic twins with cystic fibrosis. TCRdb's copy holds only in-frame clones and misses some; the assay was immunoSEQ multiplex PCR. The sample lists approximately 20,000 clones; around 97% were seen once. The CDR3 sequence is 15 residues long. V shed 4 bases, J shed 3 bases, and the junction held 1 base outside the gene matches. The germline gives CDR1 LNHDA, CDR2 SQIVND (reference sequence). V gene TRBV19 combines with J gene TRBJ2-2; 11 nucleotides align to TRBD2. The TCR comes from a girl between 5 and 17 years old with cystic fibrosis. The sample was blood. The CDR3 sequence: CASSRGLADTGELFF. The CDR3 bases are TGTGCCAGTAGTAGGGGACTAGCGGACACCGGGGAGCTGTTTTTT. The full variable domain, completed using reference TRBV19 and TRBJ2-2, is DGGITQSPKYLFRKEGQNVTLSCEQNLNHDAMYWYRQDPGQGLRLIYYSQIVNDFQKGDIAEGYSVSREKKESFPLTVTSAQKNPTAFYLCASSRGLADTGELFFGEGSRLTVL.